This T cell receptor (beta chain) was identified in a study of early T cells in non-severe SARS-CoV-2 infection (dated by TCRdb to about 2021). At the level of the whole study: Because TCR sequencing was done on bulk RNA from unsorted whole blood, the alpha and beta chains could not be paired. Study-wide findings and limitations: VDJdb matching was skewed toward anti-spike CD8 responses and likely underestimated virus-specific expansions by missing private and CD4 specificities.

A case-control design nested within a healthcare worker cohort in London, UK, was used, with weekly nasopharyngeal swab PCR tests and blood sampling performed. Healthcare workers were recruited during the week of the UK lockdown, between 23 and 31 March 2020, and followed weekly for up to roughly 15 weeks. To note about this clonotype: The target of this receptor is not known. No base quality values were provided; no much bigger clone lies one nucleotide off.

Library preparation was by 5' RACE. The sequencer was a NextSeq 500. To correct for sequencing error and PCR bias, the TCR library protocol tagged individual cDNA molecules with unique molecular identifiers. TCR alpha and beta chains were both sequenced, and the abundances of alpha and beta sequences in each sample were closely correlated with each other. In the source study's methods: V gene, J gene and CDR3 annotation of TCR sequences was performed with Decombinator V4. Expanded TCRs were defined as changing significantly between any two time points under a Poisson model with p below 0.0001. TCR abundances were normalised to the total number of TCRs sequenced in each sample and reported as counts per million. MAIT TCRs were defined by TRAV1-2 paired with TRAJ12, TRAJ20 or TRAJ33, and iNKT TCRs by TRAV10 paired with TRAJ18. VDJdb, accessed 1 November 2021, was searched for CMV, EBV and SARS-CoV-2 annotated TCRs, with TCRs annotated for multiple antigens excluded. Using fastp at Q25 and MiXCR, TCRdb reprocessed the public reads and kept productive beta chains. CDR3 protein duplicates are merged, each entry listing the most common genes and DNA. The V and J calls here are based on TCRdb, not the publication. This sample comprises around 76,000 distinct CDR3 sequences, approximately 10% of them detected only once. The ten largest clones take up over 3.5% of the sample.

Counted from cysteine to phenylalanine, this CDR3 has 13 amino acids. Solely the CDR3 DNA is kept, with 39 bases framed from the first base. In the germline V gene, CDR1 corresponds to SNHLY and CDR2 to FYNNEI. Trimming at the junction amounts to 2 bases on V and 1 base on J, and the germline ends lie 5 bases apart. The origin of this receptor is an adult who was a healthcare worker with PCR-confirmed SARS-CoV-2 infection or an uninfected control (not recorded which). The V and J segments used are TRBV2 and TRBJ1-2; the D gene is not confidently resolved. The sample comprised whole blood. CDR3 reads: CASSEPLNYGYTF. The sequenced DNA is TGTGCCAGCAGTGAACCACTTAACTATGGCTACACCTTC.